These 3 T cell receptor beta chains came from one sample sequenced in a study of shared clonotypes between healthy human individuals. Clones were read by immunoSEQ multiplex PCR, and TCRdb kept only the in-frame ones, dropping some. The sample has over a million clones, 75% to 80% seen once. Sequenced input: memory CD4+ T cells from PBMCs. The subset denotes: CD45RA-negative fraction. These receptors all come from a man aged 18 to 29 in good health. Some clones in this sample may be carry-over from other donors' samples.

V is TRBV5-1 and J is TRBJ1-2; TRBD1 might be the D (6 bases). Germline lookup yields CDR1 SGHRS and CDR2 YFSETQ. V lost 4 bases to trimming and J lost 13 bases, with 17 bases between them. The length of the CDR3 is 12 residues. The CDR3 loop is CASSPGAGRSTF. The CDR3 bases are TGCGCCAGCAGCCCGGGGGCCGGGCGCTCCACCTTC.

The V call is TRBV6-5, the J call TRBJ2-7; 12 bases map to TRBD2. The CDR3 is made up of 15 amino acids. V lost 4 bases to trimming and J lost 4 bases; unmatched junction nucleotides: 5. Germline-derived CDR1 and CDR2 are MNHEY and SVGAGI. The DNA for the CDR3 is TGTGCCAGCAGTTCCAGAACTAGCGGGAGGTACGAGCAGTACTTC. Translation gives CASSSRTSGRYEQYF.

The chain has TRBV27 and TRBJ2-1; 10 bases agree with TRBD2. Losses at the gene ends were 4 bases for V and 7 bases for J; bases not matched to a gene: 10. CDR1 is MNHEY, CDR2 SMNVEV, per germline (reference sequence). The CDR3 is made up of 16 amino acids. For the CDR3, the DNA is TGTGCCAGCAGTTCTCTAGCGGGAGCGTGGGGAAATGAGCAGTTCTTC. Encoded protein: CASSSLAGAWGNEQFF.